These 16 T cell receptor beta chains were all obtained from the same sample, sequenced in a study of patients and donors after allogeneic stem cell transplantation. One entry per CDR3 protein, called by TCRdb with MiXCR from the RT-PCR reads. The table lists 190,000 or so distinct CDR3 sequences, around two fifths of them singletons. The sequencing input was blood, either unsorted or a sorted T cell fraction (not recorded which). These receptors all come from a human donor who was either an allogeneic HSCT recipient or a stem cell or donor lymphocyte infusion donor (not recorded which). It is not recorded whose cells these are; they may come from a transplant donor.

This chain uses TRBV4-1 with TRBJ1-3; D gene ambiguous. V gave up 1 base and J gave up 5 bases, with 18 bases separating them. Germline values: CDR1 MGHRA, CDR2 YSYEKL. This CDR3 region has 17 residues. The CDR3 bases are TGCGCCAGCAGCCAAGGTGGCATTGAACCACGCAGAAACACCATATATTTT. Residues: CASSQGGIEPRRNTIYF.

This sequence joins TRBV2 and TRBJ2-1; possibly TRBD1 or TRBD2 for D (5 bases each). CDR1 is SNHLY, CDR2 FYNNEI, per germline. There are 16 residues in the CDR3. The germline V and J ends were trimmed by 6 bases and 0 bases, with 15 bases remaining between them. CDR3 protein: CASRGHLADSYNEQFF. The CDR3 DNA sequence: TGTGCCAGCAGGGGGCATCTAGCAGACTCCTACAATGAGCAGTTCTTC.

This clonotype was seen a few times. The chain employs TRBV5-1 and TRBJ1-1; 8 bases match TRBD1. The CDR3 length is 14 residues. The junction had 8 bases not matched to a gene; V was cut back by 4 bases and J by 6 bases. Germline CDR1 SGHRS, CDR2 YFSETQ. CDR3 sequence: CASSAGQGRAEAFF. Here the CDR3 DNA reads TGCGCCAGCAGCGCCGGACAGGGAAGGGCTGAAGCTTTCTTT.

There are a few counts of this clonotype. The genes are TRBV4-1 and TRBJ2-2; no firm D call. The CDR3 runs 11 residues. V lost 7 bases and J 0 bases, leaving 0 bases between the germline ends. Germline CDR1 reads MGHRA; CDR2 reads YSYEKL. CDR3 residues: CASTNTGELFF. For the CDR3, the DNA is TGCGCCAGCACGAACACCGGGGAGCTGTTTTTT.

J is TRBJ2-1 and V is TRBV4-3, with 11 bases matching TRBD2. The V gene end was trimmed by 1 base and the J gene end by 5 bases; junction bases not matched to a gene: 10. CDR1 LGHNA and CDR2 YSLEER come from the germline V gene. This CDR3 comprises 18 residues. CDR3 amino acids: CASSQGFLLAGEDNEQFF. The CDR3 DNA reads TGCGCCAGCAGCCAAGGATTCTTACTAGCGGGAGAGGACAATGAGCAGTTCTTC.

The gene calls are TRBV12-3 or TRBV12-4 and TRBJ1-4; possibly TRBD1 for D (5 bases). The CDR3 is 14 residues long. V was cut by 1 base and J by 4 bases, with 7 bases left in between. The CDR3 DNA sequence: TGTGCCAGCAGTTTAGTGCAGGGTAATGAAAAACTGTTTTTT. Residues: CASSLVQGNEKLFF.

This clonotype was seen a few times. V usage is TRBV11-3 and J usage is TRBJ2-2; possibly TRBD1 for D (5 bases). With 5 bases removed from V and 1 base from J, the gap between germline ends came to 8 bases. CDR3 length: 14 residues. The germline V gene encodes CDR1 SGHNT and CDR2 YENEEA. In nucleotides, the CDR3 is TGTGCCAGCAGCACGCAGGGGAACACCGGGGAGCTGTTTTTT. Encoded protein: CASSTQGNTGELFF.

The V and J genes are TRBV20-1 and TRBJ1-1; no firm D call. Germline CDR1 DFQATT, CDR2 SNEGSKA (reference sequence). Trimming took 3 bases from V and 5 from J, leaving 16 bases between them. The CDR3 totals 14 residues. The DNA for the CDR3 is TGCAGTGCTAGTGATGGAGGGATGAGAACTGAAGCTTTCTTT. It encodes CSASDGGMRTEAFF.

This clonotype has a handful of counts. The chain has TRBV12-3 or TRBV12-4 and TRBJ1-5; D call uncertain. This CDR3 comprises 12 residues. Trimming left V 1 base short and J 10 bases short, with 8 bases between. CDR3 amino acids: CASSLGNGPQHF. DNA of the CDR3: TGTGCCAGCAGTTTAGGAAACGGTCCCCAGCATTTT.

In nucleotides, the CDR3 is TGTGCCACCAGTGATTTCAGGGACCAGGGGGAGCTGTTTTTT. It codes for CATSDFRDQGELFF. The rearrangement uses TRBV24-1 and TRBJ2-2; D possibly matches TRBD1 or TRBD2 (5 bases each). Trimming left V 1 base short and J 8 bases short, with 10 bases between. CDR1 is KGHDR, CDR2 SFDVKD, per germline. This CDR3 region has 14 residues.

In its sample, this clonotype was seen a few times. The V and J genes are TRBV11-3 and TRBJ1-1; D is uncertain. The CDR3 is made up of 13 amino acids. V lost 3 bases to trimming and J lost 1 base, with 6 bases between them. CDR1 and CDR2 (germline): SGHNT, YENEEA. CDR3 sequence reads: CASSFRTNTEAFF. The CDR3 DNA follows: TGTGCCAGCAGCTTTCGGACGAACACTGAAGCTTTCTTT.

V and J are TRBV25-1 and TRBJ1-2; D perhaps matches TRBD1 (6 bases). Germline values: CDR1 MGHDK, CDR2 SYGVNS. The V end lost 8 bases, the J end lost 0 bases, and 13 bases lay between the germline ends. This CDR3 contains 14 residues. The CDR3 reads CASSWTAANYGYTF. The CDR3 nucleotides are TGTGCCAGCTCTTGGACAGCAGCTAACTATGGCTACACCTTC.

This clonotype was found a few times. The chain is built from TRBV9 and TRBJ1-2; no reliable D call. Germline CDR1 is SGDLS and CDR2 is YYNGEE. Trimming cost V 2 bases and J 4 bases, with 9 bases left between them. The CDR3 runs to 13 residues. CDR3 residues: CASSVYGAYGYTF. The CDR3 DNA reads as TGTGCCAGCAGCGTTTATGGAGCCTATGGCTACACCTTC.

This clonotype was picked up a small number of times. J is TRBJ1-5 and V is TRBV20-1; the match to TRBD1 covers 7 bases. V was clipped by 6 bases and J by 5 bases; unmatched bases: 10. Germline CDR1 reads DFQATT; CDR2 reads SNEGSKA (reference sequence). The CDR3 has 14 residues. CDR3 DNA sequence: TGCAGTGCGCAGGGGGACAGACAATATCAGCCCCAGCATTTT. It specifies CSAQGDRQYQPQHF.

This clonotype was counted a few times. The CDR3 protein is CASSRLSPTGAYTGELFF. In DNA, the CDR3 is TGTGCCAGCAGCCGATTATCCCCGACAGGCGCTTACACCGGGGAGCTGTTTTTT. This rearrangement joins TRBV11-1 to TRBJ2-2; D might be TRBD1 (6 bases). Germline V gene lookup returns CDR1 SGHAT and CDR2 FQDESV (reference sequence). The germline V and J ends were trimmed by 5 bases and 3 bases, with 22 bases remaining between them. This CDR3 comprises 18 residues.

This clonotype has a handful of counts. The chain carries TRBV20-1 and TRBJ1-1, with D uncertain. CDR3 length: 12 amino acids. CDR1 is DFQATT and CDR2 is SNEGSKA in the germline V gene (reference sequence). The V and J ends lost 4 bases and 0 bases respectively, with 6 bases between them. The chain's CDR3 is CSANYMNTEAFF. Here the CDR3 DNA reads TGCAGTGCTAATTACATGAACACTGAAGCTTTCTTT.